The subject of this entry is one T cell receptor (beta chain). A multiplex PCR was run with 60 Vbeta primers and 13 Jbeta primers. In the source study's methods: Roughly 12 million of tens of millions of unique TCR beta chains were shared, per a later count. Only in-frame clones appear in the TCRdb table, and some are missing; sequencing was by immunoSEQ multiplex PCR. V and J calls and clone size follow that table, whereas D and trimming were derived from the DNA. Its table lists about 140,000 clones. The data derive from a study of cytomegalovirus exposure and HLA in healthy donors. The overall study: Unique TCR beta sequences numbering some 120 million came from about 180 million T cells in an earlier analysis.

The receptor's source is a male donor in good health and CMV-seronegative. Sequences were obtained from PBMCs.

The CDR3 loop is CASRQGNYGYTF. As DNA, the CDR3 is TGTGCCAGCAGACAGGGGAATTATGGCTACACCTTC. The chain links TRBV6-7 to TRBJ1-2; 7 nucleotides agree with TRBD1. TRBV6-7 is marked as an open reading frame, function uncertain. V shed 6 bases and J 5 bases; nucleotides not matched to a gene: 3. The CDR3 spans 12 residues.